This T cell receptor (beta chain) was sequenced in a study of TIL therapy for anti-PD-1-resistant metastatic lung cancer. On the study more broadly: Half of patients were current or former smokers. By whole-exome sequencing, median non-synonymous tumor mutation burden was approximately 1.6 mutations per megabase.

The immunoSEQ assay was v3. Repertoires were generated with immunoSEQ multiplex PCR, while TCRdb's copy carries only in-frame clones and drops some. Of more than 20,000 clones in the sample, roughly 69% were seen once. Study-level points and caveats: TIL cultures after expansion showed higher clonality and lower diversity than baseline tumor (median roughly 6% vs 31%).

CDR1 and CDR2 (germline): SGHTS, YDEGEE. The CDR3 runs to 14 residues. The V and J ends lost 4 bases and 10 bases, in that order; junction bases with no gene match: 7. This clone turned up a few times. Its specificity is unknown. The time point denotes: pre-treatment sample, taken before nivolumab and TIL therapy. The tumor samples were excised metastases, mostly pleural nodules or supraclavicular lymph nodes. Sample: tumor tissue, taken at baseline. The source is a woman between 30 and 80 years old with non-small cell lung cancer. This chain connects TRBV5-8 to TRBJ1-6; 8 bases match TRBD1. The CDR3 loop reads CASSPGQGISPLHF. CDR3 nucleotides: TGTGCCAGCAGCCCTGGACAGGGCATCTCACCCCTCCACTTT.